This T cell receptor beta chain was observed in a study of radiotherapy plus CTLA-4 blockade in lung cancer (dated by TCRdb to 2017 to 2018). Context from the whole study: Objective responses occurred in roughly 19% of enrolled patients, and around 29% achieved disease control.

Libraries were constructed by the immunoSEQ multiplex PCR assay. TCRdb took over this immuneACCESS table, retaining in-frame rearrangements with V and J assigned. Such tables are incomplete; in checked studies, under half of the missing clones stem from an unresolved V gene, and the remainder is unexplained. The sample table holds fewer than 50,000 clones, of which around 86% were seen once. Of the sample, about 20% is held by the ten largest clones. On this clone itself: Its recognized antigen is unknown. No much larger clone is present one base from it, and per-base qualities are unavailable.

What the study reported, not specific to this receptor: After treatment with radiotherapy and ipilimumab, TCR clones that came from tumors expanded in the peripheral blood. The strongest predictors of response, as reported, were early dynamic changes in blood T cell clones along with a rise in serum interferon-beta after radiation.

The V end gives up 0 bases and the J end 1 base, leaving 4 bases in the junction not matched to a gene. From cysteine to phenylalanine, the CDR3 is 17 amino acids long. The kept DNA is CDR3 alone, 51 bases in frame from the first base. Per the germline V gene, SGDLS is the CDR1 and YYNGEE is the CDR2. The study evaluated CTLA-4 blockade (ipilimumab) given together with focal radiation therapy in patients who had chemo-refractory metastatic non-small-cell lung cancer. Sequenced material: peripheral blood, taken from a patient treated with radiotherapy plus ipilimumab. The V gene is TRBV9 and the J gene is TRBJ2-2; 9 bases in the junction line up with TRBD2. The receptor was isolated from a human donor with non-small cell lung cancer whose response to radiotherapy plus ipilimumab could not be evaluated. The CDR3 region reads CASSVGGTSRNTGELFF. The nucleotides are TGTGCCAGCAGCGTAGGTGGGACTAGCAGGAACACCGGGGAGCTGTTTTTT.